This TCR beta chain was identified during a study of regulatory and conventional T cells in RAG deficiency. General study results and limits: Shannon entropy fell and Simpson indices rose in RAG-deficient patients. These Omenn syndrome Treg sorts may hold peripherally activated cells instead.

TCRdb's table, derived via immunoSEQ multiplex PCR, lists solely in-frame clones and lacks some. Altogether some 28,000 clones are present, about nine tenths being singletons, with the ten largest covering approximately 0.82%. The table lists this clone with a few counts. Its antigen is unknown. Blood CD4+ CD25-high CD127-low regulatory T cells supplied the genomic DNA template. These data also formed part of another study, on regulatory T cells. Per that paper: Primers: 52 TRBV forward and 13 TRBJ reverse.

The source of this sequence is a human donor in good health. Material for sequencing was Tregs sorted from blood.

The CDR3 loop is CASSPVGGGEAFF. For the CDR3, the DNA is TGTGCCAGCTCACCCGTAGGGGGAGGAGAAGCTTTCTTT. The V call is TRBV18, the J call TRBJ1-1; the D gene is possibly TRBD1 (6 bases). The V gene's germline CDR1 is KGHSH and CDR2 LQKENI. The CDR3 extends over 13 amino acids. Deletions cut 3 bases from V and 8 bases from J, with 13 bases between.